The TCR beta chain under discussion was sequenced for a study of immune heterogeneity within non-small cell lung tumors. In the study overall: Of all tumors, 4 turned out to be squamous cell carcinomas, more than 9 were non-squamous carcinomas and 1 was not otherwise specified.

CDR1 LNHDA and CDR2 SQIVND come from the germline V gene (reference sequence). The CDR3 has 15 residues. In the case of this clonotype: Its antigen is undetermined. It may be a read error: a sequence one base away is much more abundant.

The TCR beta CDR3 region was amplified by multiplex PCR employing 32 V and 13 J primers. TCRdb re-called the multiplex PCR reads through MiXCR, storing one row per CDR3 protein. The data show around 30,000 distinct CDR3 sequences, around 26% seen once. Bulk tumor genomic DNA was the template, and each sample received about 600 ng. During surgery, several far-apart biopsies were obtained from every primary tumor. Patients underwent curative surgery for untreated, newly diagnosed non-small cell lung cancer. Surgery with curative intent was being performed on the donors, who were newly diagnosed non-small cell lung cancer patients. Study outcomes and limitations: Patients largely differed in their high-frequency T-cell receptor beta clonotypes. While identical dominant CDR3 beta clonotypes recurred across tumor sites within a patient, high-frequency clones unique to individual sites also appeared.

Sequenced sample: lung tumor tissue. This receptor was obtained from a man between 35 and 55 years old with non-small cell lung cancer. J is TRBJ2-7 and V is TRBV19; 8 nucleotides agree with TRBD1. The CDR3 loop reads CVSSSTGTGFNEQYF. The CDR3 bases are TGTGTCAGTAGTAGCACCGGGACAGGTTTTAACGAGCAGTACTTC.